These 15 T cell receptor beta chains originate from one sample sequenced in a study of blood T cell repertoires in COVID-19. Assay used: immunoSEQ multiplex PCR; TCRdb lists only in-frame clones, some missing. The sample has about 99,000 clones, roughly 84% seen once; the top ten hold roughly 2.1%. Sequencing was done on a sample of peripheral blood. The source of these receptors is a man aged 70-80 years with active or convalescent COVID-19.

The rearrangement joins TRBV5-1 to TRBJ1-1; D unclear. V was pared by 0 bases and J by 1 base, with 10 bases between. Germline lookup yields CDR1 SGHRS and CDR2 YFSETQ. The CDR3 contains 15 residues. CDR3 sequence reads: CASSLEGVRNTEAFF. CDR3 DNA: TGCGCCAGCAGCTTGGAAGGAGTCAGGAACACTGAAGCTTTCTTT.

The rearrangement joins TRBV5-1 to TRBJ1-1; D not certain. Trimming removed 4 bases at V and 1 base at J, with 11 bases between. Germline assignment: CDR1 SGHRS and CDR2 YFSETQ. This CDR3 is 14 amino acids long. CDR3: CASSPEGGNTEAFF. The CDR3 DNA sequence: TGCGCCAGCAGCCCGGAGGGCGGGAACACTGAAGCTTTCTTT.

The rearrangement joins TRBV4-1 to TRBJ1-5; D is perhaps TRBD1 (6 bases). Between the trimmed V and J ends, which lost 0 bases and 6 bases, there was a span of 12 bases. The germline CDR1 and CDR2 sequences are MGHRA and YSYEKL. This CDR3 is built from 15 residues. The CDR3 loop is CASSQDRGAGQPQHF. CDR3 in DNA: TGCGCCAGCAGCCAAGATCGGGGGGCCGGTCAGCCCCAGCATTTT.

V gene TRBV6-2 or TRBV6-3 combines with J gene TRBJ1-2; D remains unclear. Trimming pared 4 bases from V and 0 bases from J, leaving 6 bases between. This CDR3 is 13 amino acids long. The germline gives CDR1 MNHEY, CDR2 SVGEGT. CDR3 region: CASSFAANYGYTF. The CDR3 DNA is TGTGCCAGCAGTTTCGCAGCTAACTATGGCTACACCTTC.

This rearrangement joins TRBV7-8 to TRBJ1-5; D gene unclear. CDR1 is SGHVS, CDR2 FQNEAQ, per germline. The CDR3 contains 14 residues. V dropped 5 bases and J dropped 7 bases, with 15 bases sitting between them. CDR3 sequence reads: CASSPHDAGQPQHF. In DNA, the CDR3 is TGTGCCAGCAGCCCTCATGACGCCGGGCAGCCCCAGCATTTT.

The V gene is TRBV6-5, the J gene TRBJ1-4; unclear D gene. The CDR3 spans 13 residues. Trimming shortened V by 8 bases and J by 6 bases, and 13 bases separated the two germline ends. Looked up from germline, CDR1 is MNHEY and CDR2 is SVGAGI. For the CDR3, the DNA is TGTGCCAGCCGCGCGGGAGGGTATGAAAAACTGTTTTTT. This translates into CASRAGGYEKLFF.

This clone was recorded a few times. The chain has TRBV7-2 and TRBJ2-7, with TRBD1 matching over 9 bases. This CDR3 spans 14 amino acids. Germline loops: CDR1 SGHTA, CDR2 FQGNSA. V lost 1 base and J lost 5; bases outside the gene matches: 3. The CDR3 region is CASSLVGQGNEQYF. As DNA, the CDR3 is TGTGCCAGCAGCTTAGTGGGACAGGGAAACGAGCAGTACTTC. The full variable domain, with the rest looked up from reference TRBV7-2 and TRBJ2-7, is GAGVSQSPSNKVTEKGKDVELRCDPISGHTALYWYRQSLGQGLEFLIYFQGNSAPDKSGLPSDRFSAERTGGSVSTLTIQRTQQEDSAVYLCASSLVGQGNEQYFGPGTRLTVT.

V is TRBV29-1 and J is TRBJ2-4, with D possibly being TRBD1 (5 bases). With 3 bases removed from V and 6 bases from J, the gap between germline ends came to 9 bases. This CDR3 is built from 12 residues. Germline lookup yields CDR1 SQVTM and CDR2 ANQGSEA. The CDR3 nucleotides are TGCAGCGTTGAGACAGAGAGAAACATTCAGTACTTC. Protein: CSVETERNIQYF.

The V call is TRBV6-5, the J call TRBJ2-5; weak D call: TRBD2 (6 bases). V was pared by 4 bases and J by 5 bases, with 11 bases between. The CDR3 spans 13 residues. The germline CDR1 and CDR2 sequences are MNHEY and SVGAGI. CDR3 in amino acids: CASSLTGTETQYF. The CDR3 DNA is TGTGCCAGCAGTTTGACCGGGACTGAGACCCAGTACTTC.

V is TRBV5-1 and J is TRBJ2-3; maybe TRBD1 (5 bases). The V end lost 4 bases, the J end lost 5 bases, and 17 bases lay between the germline ends. The CDR3 length is 15 residues. Germline CDR1 SGHRS, CDR2 YFSETQ. As DNA, the CDR3 is TGCGCCAGCAGCGCGGATGGCAGGGCCGGAGATACGCAGTATTTT. Its translation: CASSADGRAGDTQYF.

The chain joins TRBV7-9 to TRBJ2-5, with D possibly being TRBD1 (6 bases). CDR1 and CDR2 from the germline V gene are SEHNR and FQNEAQ (reference sequence). The CDR3 runs 14 residues. V was cut by 5 bases and J by 9 bases, with 19 bases left in between. CDR3 in amino acids: CASSPQVRGSAQYF. CDR3 DNA sequence: TGTGCCAGCAGCCCTCAGGTTAGGGGGTCGGCCCAGTACTTC.

This clone was recorded only once. The CDR3: CASTLSRGGTYNEQFF. The CDR3 region has the DNA TGTGCCAGTACCCTATCCAGAGGGGGAACCTACAATGAGCAGTTCTTC. The chain joins TRBV19 to TRBJ2-1; possibly TRBD1 for D (6 bases). The CDR3 has 16 residues. CDR1 and CDR2 (germline): LNHDA, SQIVND (reference sequence). Trimming left V 7 bases short and J 2 bases short, with 18 bases between.

V usage is TRBV6-5 and J usage is TRBJ2-3; D may be TRBD2 (6 bases). The germline V gene encodes CDR1 MNHEY and CDR2 SVGAGI. Trimming left V 8 bases short and J 3 bases short, with 18 bases between. This CDR3 comprises 15 residues. CDR3 loop: CASVAGTSWTDTQYF. In nucleotides, the CDR3 is TGTGCCAGCGTGGCCGGAACTAGCTGGACAGATACGCAGTATTTT.

This chain links TRBV19 with TRBJ2-2, with 7 nucleotides matching TRBD1. This CDR3 spans 15 amino acids. Unmatched junction bases numbered 11, after V lost 5 bases and J lost 8 bases. Germline values: CDR1 LNHDA, CDR2 SQIVND (reference sequence). CDR3 amino acids: CASSSQGRGGGELFF. The CDR3 DNA reads as TGTGCCAGTAGTTCACAGGGGAGAGGAGGTGGGGAGCTGTTTTTT. Full variable domain (rest looked up from reference TRBV19 and TRBJ2-2): DGGITQSPKYLFRKEGQNVTLSCEQNLNHDAMYWYRQDPGQGLRLIYYSQIVNDFQKGDIAEGYSVSREKKESFPLTVTSAQKNPTAFYLCASSSQGRGGGELFFGEGSRLTVL.

DNA of the CDR3: TGTGCCAGCAGTCCTGAACAGGGGGCTATCTATAATTCACCCCTCCACTTT. Translated: CASSPEQGAIYNSPLHF. The V gene is TRBV6-6, the J gene TRBJ1-6; 9 nucleotides agree with TRBD1. Germline values: CDR1 MNHNY, CDR2 SVGAGI (reference sequence). With V trimmed by 5 bases and J by 3 bases, 8 bases remained unmatched. The CDR3 length is 17 residues.